This T cell receptor beta chain is from a study of blood T cells in healthy people across ages. Investigators took around 10 milliliters of peripheral blood from every donor. The CDR3 has 13 amino acids. Germline V lookup: CDR1 SEHNR, CDR2 FQNEAQ (reference sequence). It was with a sample-barcoded 5' primer and a J-beta primer mix that a second PCR of about 6 to 12 cycles was run. Samples each returned at least 3 million CDR3-containing paired-end reads. TCRdb re-derived calls from the 5' RACE reads in MiXCR, one entry per CDR3 protein. This sample has approximately 490,000 distinct CDR3 sequences, with 20% to 30% found just once. As regards this clonotype: The junction shows a germline mismatch at one end, possibly a read error.

The same data also contributed to another study, on T cells of mothers and their children. That paper notes: Three healthy Caucasian mothers and their six children were the donors. Pairs that are related and pairs that are unrelated have TCR recombination output shaped similarly by thymic selection.

The source is a boy aged 5 to 17 in good health. Sequencing used blood. The chain carries TRBV7-9 and TRBJ2-7, with TRBD2 as a possible D gene (7 bases). The CDR3 spells CASKGGGLDEANF. The CDR3 DNA is TGTGCCAGCAAGGGCGGGGGCCTCGACGAAGCAAACTTC.